This TCR beta chain was identified in a study of shared clonotypes between healthy human individuals. The data were produced by immunoSEQ multiplex PCR, yet TCRdb's version contains in-frame clones alone and is incomplete. The sample records about 340,000 clones, less than 75% being singletons. Input material: memory CD4+ T cells sorted from blood. The subset was: CD45RA-negative fraction. The sequence was obtained from a man aged 25 to 45 in good health.

The CDR3 loop reads CASSEARAGGPRLREKLFF. Written as DNA, the CDR3 is TGTGCCAGCAGTGAAGCCCGGGCAGGGGGACCGCGTCTCCGTGAAAAACTGTTTTTT. The chain joins TRBV6-1 to TRBJ1-4; 7 nucleotides match TRBD1. CDR1 and CDR2 (germline): MNHNS, SASEGT. The V gene end was trimmed by 0 bases and the J gene end by 7 bases; junction bases not matched to a gene: 17. This CDR3 is 19 amino acids long.